These 32 T cell receptor beta chains were all obtained from the same sample, sequenced in a study of OX40 agonist ivuxolimab in advanced cancers. Libraries were prepared by immunoSEQ multiplex PCR; TCRdb keeps only in-frame clonotypes and omits some of them. The sample lists tens of thousands of clones, around 84% occurring once. This sample comprised CD4+ or CD8+ T cells sorted from blood, obtained in a trial of the OX40 agonist ivuxolimab. Every receptor here comes from an adult with an advanced solid tumor such as melanoma, head and neck, liver or kidney cancer.

This clone was picked up one time. The chain combines TRBV19 with TRBJ2-1; 7 bases agree with TRBD2. V was pared by 6 bases and J by 0 bases, with 8 bases of the junction left unmatched. CDR1 is LNHDA, CDR2 SQIVND, per germline (reference sequence). The CDR3 consists of 16 residues. DNA of the CDR3: TGTGCCAGTAGCCCCTTGGCTAGCGGCTCCTACAATGAGCAGTTCTTC. Translation: CASSPLASGSYNEQFF.

V and J are TRBV6-6 and TRBJ2-7; perhaps TRBD2 as D (6 bases). Germline CDR1 is MNHNY and CDR2 is SVGAGI (reference sequence). This CDR3 has 15 amino acids. Between the trimmed V and J ends, which lost 0 bases and 3 bases, there was a span of 12 bases. CDR3 DNA sequence: TGTGCCAGCAGTTACTCGAGGGGAGGCGACTACGAGCAGTACTTC. Protein: CASSYSRGGDYEQYF.

The chain links TRBV5-1 to TRBJ2-7; D uncertain. From germline, CDR1 is SGHRS and CDR2 YFSETQ. The CDR3 is made up of 14 amino acids. V lost 0 bases, J lost 0 bases, and 7 bases lay in between. In DNA, the CDR3 is TGCGCCAGCAGCTTGGGGGGTTTCTCCTACGAGCAGTACTTC. It is translated as CASSLGGFSYEQYF.

The gene calls are TRBV6-1 and TRBJ2-7; 14 nucleotides agree with TRBD2. CDR3 length: 15 residues. Germline assignment: CDR1 MNHNS and CDR2 SASEGT. V was pared by 6 bases and J by 9 bases, with 10 bases of the junction left unmatched. CDR3 sequence reads: CASRQRLAGGPPQYF. CDR3 coding DNA: TGTGCCAGCAGGCAAAGACTAGCGGGAGGGCCACCGCAGTACTTC.

The gene calls are TRBV19 and TRBJ2-3; unclear D gene. V lost 9 bases and J lost 4, with 17 bases in between. The CDR3 contains 14 residues. The V gene's germline CDR1 is LNHDA and CDR2 SQIVND (reference sequence). The CDR3 reads CASREQKAADTQYF. The CDR3 coding sequence is TGTGCCAGCCGTGAACAGAAAGCAGCAGATACGCAGTATTTT.

The CDR3 bases are TGTGCCAGCAGTTTATGGGGGACAGGGGTGCGGCAGAATGAAAAACTGTTTTTT. The encoded protein is CASSLWGTGVRQNEKLFF. This sequence joins TRBV27 and TRBJ1-4, with TRBD1 matching 10 bases. Trimming cost V 1 base and J 5 bases; bases outside gene matches: 10. Germline values: CDR1 MNHEY, CDR2 SMNVEV (reference sequence). The CDR3 contains 18 residues. The variable domain in full, with the rest retrieved from reference TRBV27 and TRBJ1-4, is EAQVTQNPRYLITVTGKKLTVTCSQNMNHEYMSWYRQDPGLGLRQIYYSMNVEVTDKGDVPEGYKVSRKEKRNFPLILESPSPNQTSLYFCASSLWGTGVRQNEKLFFGSGTQLSVL.

The gene calls are TRBV9 and TRBJ2-5; 8 positions match TRBD2. J lost 5 bases, V lost 0 bases, and 15 bases had no gene match. The germline gives CDR1 SGDLS, CDR2 YYNGEE. The CDR3 length is 18 residues. DNA for the CDR3: TGTGCCAGCAGCGTAGGGCGAACTAGCGGAGTCGCTTCGGAGACCCAGTACTTC. Residues: CASSVGRTSGVASETQYF.

This chain connects TRBV5-1 to TRBJ1-4; D is unresolved. CDR3 length: 14 residues. Trimming cost V 2 bases and J 7 bases, with 12 bases left between them. Germline loops: CDR1 SGHRS, CDR2 YFSETQ. CDR3 sequence: CASSFGSGPEKLFF. The CDR3 region has the DNA TGCGCCAGCAGCTTTGGCTCCGGTCCTGAAAAACTGTTTTTT. The full variable domain, rest sourced from reference TRBV5-1 and TRBJ1-4, is KAGVTQTPRYLIKTRGQQVTLSCSPISGHRSVSWYQQTPGQGLQFLFEYFSETQRNKGNFPGRFSGRQFSNSRSEMNVSTLELGDSALYLCASSFGSGPEKLFFGSGTQLSVL.

The chain links TRBV6-1 to TRBJ2-5; no reliable D call. The CDR3 is 11 residues long. The V gene's germline CDR1 is MNHNS and CDR2 SASEGT. V lost 5 bases, J lost 2 bases, and 3 bases lay in between. The CDR3 region has the DNA TGTGCCAGCAGTCGGCAAGAGACCCAGTACTTC. Its translation is CASSRQETQYF.

The chain employs TRBV5-8 and TRBJ1-5; D is possibly TRBD1 (5 bases). The length of the CDR3 is 15 residues. The germline V gene encodes CDR1 SGHTS and CDR2 YDEGEE. V gave up 3 bases and J gave up 0 bases, with 10 bases separating them. The CDR3 is CASSSGRISNQPQHF. The CDR3, as DNA: TGTGCCAGCAGCTCGGGACGGATTAGCAATCAGCCCCAGCATTTT.

The CDR3 bases are TGTGCCAGCAGTTACCGGAGGCCCACCGGGCACGAGCAGTACTTC. This translates into CASSYRRPTGHEQYF. The rearrangement links TRBV6-5 to TRBJ2-7; TRBD2 might be the D (5 bases). From germline, CDR1 is MNHEY and CDR2 SVGAGI. The V end lost 2 bases, the J end lost 5 bases, and 16 bases lay between the germline ends. The length of the CDR3 is 15 residues.

V and J are TRBV14 and TRBJ2-5; D remains ambiguous. This CDR3 contains 15 residues. Trimming removed 0 bases from V and 5 bases from J, with 13 bases in between. Germline CDR1 reads SGHDN; CDR2 reads FVKESK. The CDR3 region has the DNA TGTGCCAGCAGCCAAGATATAGGTAGATATGAGACCCAGTACTTC. It encodes CASSQDIGRYETQYF.

This clone was seen just once. This chain joins TRBV18 and TRBJ2-2, with 10 bases aligning to TRBD1. The CDR3 has 15 residues. The V gene end was trimmed by 2 bases and the J gene end by 7 bases; junction bases not matched to a gene: 4. Per the germline V gene, CDR1 is KGHSH and CDR2 is LQKENI. This CDR3 reads CASSPDRGRGGELFF. CDR3 sequence (DNA): TGTGCCAGCTCACCAGACAGGGGGCGCGGCGGGGAGCTGTTTTTT.

This clone appeared a single time. The chain has TRBV11-2 and TRBJ2-2, with D perhaps TRBD2 (5 bases). Germline V lookup: CDR1 SGHAT, CDR2 FQNNGV. CDR3 size: 15 residues. V was trimmed by 4 bases and J by 4 bases, leaving 13 bases between them. The CDR3 protein is CASSSPAGLTGELFF. The CDR3 DNA sequence: TGTGCCAGCAGCTCCCCCGCGGGTCTCACCGGGGAGCTGTTTTTT.

This chain joins TRBV15 and TRBJ2-3; D remains unclear. This CDR3 is 13 amino acids long. In germline, CDR1 is LNHNV, CDR2 YYDKDF (reference sequence). V lost 0 bases to trimming and J lost 6 bases, with 7 bases between them. The CDR3 protein is CATSRDYSDTQYF. As DNA, the CDR3 is TGTGCCACCAGCAGAGATTATAGCGATACGCAGTATTTT.

This clone was found a few times. V gene TRBV18 combines with J gene TRBJ2-5; 9 nucleotides match TRBD2. The CDR3 sequence is 15 residues long. Germline V gene data show CDR1 as KGHSH and CDR2 as LQKENI. Germline trimming cut 4 bases from V and 3 bases from J; bases unmatched to any gene: 6. The CDR3 is CASSRTSGLEETQYF. CDR3 nucleotides: TGTGCCAGCTCACGTACTAGCGGGTTGGAAGAGACCCAGTACTTC. The full variable domain, completed using reference TRBV18 and TRBJ2-5, is NAGVMQNPRHLVRRRGQEARLRCSPMKGHSHVYWYRQLPEEGLKFMVYLQKENIIDESGMPKERFSAEFPKEGPSILRIQQVVRGDSAAYFCASSRTSGLEETQYFGPGTRLLVL.

The chain has TRBV9 and TRBJ2-1; D may correspond to TRBD1 or TRBD2 (5 bases each). V lost 1 base and J 2 bases, leaving 16 bases between the germline ends. Germline loops: CDR1 SGDLS, CDR2 YYNGEE. CDR3 length: 17 residues. The DNA for the CDR3 is TGTGCCAGCAGCGTAACGGGACGCTTGAATGCCTACAATGAGCAGTTCTTC. This encodes CASSVTGRLNAYNEQFF. The variable domain in full, completed from reference TRBV9 and TRBJ2-1, reads DSGVTQTPKHLITATGQRVTLRCSPRSGDLSVYWYQQSLDQGLQFLIQYYNGEERAKGNILERFSAQQFPDLHSELNLSSLELGDSALYFCASSVTGRLNAYNEQFFGPGTRLTVL.

J is TRBJ2-7 and V is TRBV11-1; possible D gene TRBD2, 6 bases. Trimming shortened V by 8 bases and J by 3 bases, and 17 bases separated the two germline ends. The CDR3 is 14 amino acids. Per germline, CDR1 SGHAT and CDR2 FQDESV (reference sequence). CDR3 in amino acids: CASAAGLQGYEQYF. The CDR3 region has the DNA TGTGCCAGCGCGGCGGGACTCCAAGGCTACGAGCAGTACTTC.

The sample holds a few counts of this clone. V is TRBV7-6 and J is TRBJ1-5; no reliable D call. The CDR3 extends over 13 amino acids. Per the germline V gene, CDR1 is SGHVS and CDR2 is FNYEAQ. V lost 3 bases and J 0 bases, leaving 3 bases between the germline ends. The DNA for the CDR3 is TGTGCCAGCAGCTTTAGTAGCAATCAGCCCCAGCATTTT. Its translation: CASSFSSNQPQHF.

The V gene is TRBV15, the J gene TRBJ1-4; D not certain. With 1 base removed from V and 5 bases from J, the gap between germline ends came to 5 bases. Germline CDR1 is LNHNV and CDR2 is YYDKDF (reference sequence). The CDR3 is 13 residues long. CDR3 amino acids: CATSRGRNEKLFF. The CDR3 DNA sequence: TGTGCCACCAGCAGAGGACGCAATGAAAAACTGTTTTTT.

This chain uses TRBV28 with TRBJ1-1, with a weak D call TRBD1 (6 bases). V lost 3 bases, J lost 2 bases, and 19 bases lay in between. The CDR3 length is 17 residues. In germline, CDR1 is MDHEN, CDR2 SYDVKM. CDR3 loop: CASSLGDPYRANTEAFF. In DNA form, the CDR3 reads TGTGCCAGCAGTTTGGGGGACCCGTACAGGGCCAACACTGAAGCTTTCTTT.

This chain links TRBV7-8 with TRBJ1-5; D gene ambiguous. The CDR3 is 16 residues long. Germline assignment: CDR1 SGHVS and CDR2 FQNEAQ. Trimming took 5 bases from V and 0 from J, leaving 14 bases between them. CDR3: CASSRPGRNSNQPQHF. CDR3 in DNA: TGTGCCAGCAGCCGGCCGGGGAGAAATAGCAATCAGCCCCAGCATTTT.

The rearrangement joins TRBV7-9 to TRBJ1-2; D is ambiguous. CDR3 length equals 11 residues. Germline CDR1 reads SEHNR; CDR2 reads FQNEAQ (reference sequence). V was clipped by 3 bases and J by 5 bases, with 4 bases between them. The CDR3: CASSFEYGYTF. The CDR3, as DNA: TGTGCCAGCAGCTTTGAATATGGCTACACCTTC. The full variable domain, in which reference TRBV7-9 and TRBJ1-2 provide the parts outside the CDR3, is DTGVSQNPRHKITKRGQNVTFRCDPISEHNRLYWYRQTLGQGPEFLTYFQNEAQLEKSRLLSDRFSAERPKGSFSTLEIQRTEQGDSAMYLCASSFEYGYTFGSGTRLTVV.

This clone has only one observation. V gene TRBV9 combines with J gene TRBJ1-3; TRBD1 aligns across 7 bases. This CDR3 region has 14 residues. Germline V gives CDR1 SGDLS, CDR2 YYNGEE. Trimming cost V 4 bases and J 1 base; bases outside gene matches: 2. The CDR3 here is CASSSGGSGNTIYF. The DNA for the CDR3 is TGTGCCAGCAGCTCAGGGGGTTCTGGAAACACCATATATTTT. Full variable domain (rest looked up from reference TRBV9 and TRBJ1-3): DSGVTQTPKHLITATGQRVTLRCSPRSGDLSVYWYQQSLDQGLQFLIQYYNGEERAKGNILERFSAQQFPDLHSELNLSSLELGDSALYFCASSSGGSGNTIYFGEGSWLTVV.

The CDR3 protein is CASSGVAGGTYEQYF. As DNA, the CDR3 is TGTGCCAGCAGTGGCGTAGCGGGAGGTACCTACGAGCAGTACTTC. The gene calls are TRBV6-1 and TRBJ2-7; 10 bases are a match to TRBD2. The CDR3 contains 15 residues. The J segment lost 2 bases and the V segment lost 4 bases, leaving 5 bases of the junction unmatched. Germline CDR1 reads MNHNS; CDR2 reads SASEGT.

Notes on this clone: One base away lies a much larger clone, so this may be a sequencing read error. The rearrangement uses TRBV6-6 and TRBJ2-5; D gene uncertain. The V end lost 4 bases, the J end lost 2 bases, and 8 bases lay between the germline ends. Germline-derived CDR1 and CDR2 are MNHNY and SVGAGI (reference sequence). The CDR3 consists of 13 residues. DNA of the CDR3: TGTGCCAGCAGTTGGGCAGCTCAAGAGACCCAGTACTTC. Its translation: CASSWAAQETQYF.

V is TRBV21-1 and J is TRBJ1-2. TRBV21-1 is an annotated pseudogene. The CDR3 covers 17 residues. CDR3 nucleotide sequence: TGTGCCAGCAGCAAATCGCCGACCGAGACTTCTAACTATGGCTACACCTTC. Translation gives CASSKSPTETSNYGYTF.

The V gene is TRBV9, the J gene TRBJ1-2; 8 positions agree with TRBD1. V trimming: 0 bases; J trimming: 8 bases; junction bases outside the gene matches: 9. Germline V gene lookup returns CDR1 SGDLS and CDR2 YYNGEE. This CDR3 has 15 residues. The CDR3 sequence is CASSVAATGAIGYTF. The CDR3, as DNA: TGTGCCAGCAGCGTAGCGGCGACAGGGGCCATCGGCTACACCTTC.

The chain employs TRBV27 and TRBJ2-3, with D tentatively TRBD1 (5 bases). The CDR3 runs to 13 residues. V gave up 6 bases and J gave up 6 bases, with 13 bases separating them. CDR1 is MNHEY and CDR2 is SMNVEV in the germline V gene (reference sequence). CDR3: CASRTASGDTQYF. In DNA, the CDR3 is TGTGCCAGCAGGACAGCCTCCGGGGATACGCAGTATTTT.

The chain joins TRBV10-3 to TRBJ2-7; TRBD1 agrees at 12 bases. The ends lost 3 bases at V and 5 bases at J; junction bases unmatched: 5. Germline V gene sequence: CDR1 ENHRY, CDR2 SYGVKD. This CDR3 spans 15 amino acids. CDR3 sequence reads: CAISDRDRGLDEQYF. The CDR3 DNA follows: TGTGCCATCAGTGATCGGGACAGGGGGCTCGACGAGCAGTACTTC.

This chain joins TRBV5-1 and TRBJ2-1; D not resolved. In germline, CDR1 is SGHRS, CDR2 YFSETQ. The CDR3 loop spans 13 amino acids. V was cut by 2 bases and J by 4 bases, with 7 bases left in between. The CDR3 region has the DNA TGCGCCAGCAGCTTAGGCACGTACAATGAGCAGTTCTTC. As protein: CASSLGTYNEQFF.

The chain recombines TRBV28 with TRBJ1-2, with TRBD1 as a possible D gene (5 bases). Trimming removed 6 bases from V and 6 bases from J, with 14 bases in between. Looked up from germline, CDR1 is MDHEN and CDR2 is SYDVKM. The CDR3 runs 13 residues. The CDR3 nucleotides read TGTGCCAGCAGCCGGACACCACTTCATGGCTACACCTTC. Residues: CASSRTPLHGYTF.